What follows is one T cell receptor beta chain and its context. This specimen comes from a study of shared clonotypes between healthy human individuals. Germline CDR1 reads MNHEY; CDR2 reads SVGAGI. The ends were cut back, 6 bases at V and 2 bases at J, with 10 bases in the middle. The length of the CDR3 is 13 residues. Generated by immunoSEQ multiplex PCR, the TCRdb table keeps only in-frame clones and is missing some. The sample contains some 1,600,000 clones, approximately 98% of which appear only once. None of the donors, who were healthy HIV-negative adults, had recently had acute infections or vaccinations.

This clonotype was obtained from a man aged 25 to 40 in good health. The sequenced sample consisted of naive CD4+ T cells sorted from blood. The sample's subset: CD45RA+ positively selected. The chain is built from TRBV6-5 and TRBJ1-2, with a weak D call TRBD1 (5 bases). The CDR3, as DNA: TGTGCCAGCAGCCAACAGGAGAACTATGGCTACACCTTC. Its protein product is CASSQQENYGYTF.